This T cell receptor beta chain was recovered during a study of tumor-infiltrating lymphocytes in primary liver carcinoma. V lost 4 bases, J lost 2 bases, and 9 bases stayed unmatched. The CDR3 is 16 amino acids. Germline values: CDR1 MNHEY, CDR2 SVGAGI. General study results and limits: Whereas tumor region pairs overlapped more, tumor-adjacent and tumor-blood pairs overlapped less.

TCR beta cDNA came from around 500 ng total RNA, primed with a constant-region primer. The TCR beta library was amplified through three nested multiplex PCR rounds in a modified ARM-PCR procedure. The first two PCR rounds, roughly 9 cycles each, used TRBV1-TRBV30 forward primers and a C-beta reverse primer. One entry per CDR3 protein, called by TCRdb with MiXCR from the multiplex PCR reads. Of under 90,000 distinct CDR3 sequences listed, around 70% are singletons. Ten or more counts support this clonotype. The antigen is undetermined. Co-extracting RNA and DNA was done with about 17-30 mg of unsorted bulk tissue as input. Surgical resection was used to treat these primary liver carcinoma patients. Researchers took samples from five separate regions of each tumor. Each of the tumor samples contained in excess of 80% viable tumor cells.

What was sequenced was liver tumor tissue from sampling region 1. Subset denoted: tumor region T1, superior pole. The receptor was derived from a man aged 40-50 years with primary liver carcinoma and hepatitis B virus infection. The chain is built from TRBV6-5 and TRBJ2-3, with 7 bases matching TRBD2. The CDR3 sequence: CASSLIGERDTDTQYF. Written as DNA, the CDR3 is TGTGCCAGCAGTTTAATCGGCGAGCGGGACACAGATACGCAGTATTTT.